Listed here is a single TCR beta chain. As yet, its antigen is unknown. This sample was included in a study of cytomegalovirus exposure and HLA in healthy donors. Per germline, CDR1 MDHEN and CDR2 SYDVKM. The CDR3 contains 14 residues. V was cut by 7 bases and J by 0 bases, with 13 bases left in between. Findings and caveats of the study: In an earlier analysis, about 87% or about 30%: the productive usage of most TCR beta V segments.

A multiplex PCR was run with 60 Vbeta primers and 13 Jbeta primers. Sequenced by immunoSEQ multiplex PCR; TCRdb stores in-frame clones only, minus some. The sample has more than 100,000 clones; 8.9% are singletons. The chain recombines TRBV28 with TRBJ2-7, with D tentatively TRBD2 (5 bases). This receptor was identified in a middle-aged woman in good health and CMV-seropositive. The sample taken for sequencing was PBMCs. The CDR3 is CASNKGVSSYEQYF. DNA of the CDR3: TGTGCCAGCAACAAGGGAGTGAGCTCCTACGAGCAGTACTTC.